These 8 T cell receptor beta chains came from one sample sequenced in a study of blood T cell repertoires in COVID-19. Only in-frame clones appear in the TCRdb table, and some are missing; sequencing was by immunoSEQ multiplex PCR. Here the sample spans over 60,000 clones, roughly 87% being singletons. Sequences were obtained from peripheral blood. These receptors were collected from a man aged 50-59 years with COVID-19, enrolled during active disease.

This chain joins TRBV12-5 and TRBJ2-2; 8 bases are a match to TRBD1. This CDR3 is 16 amino acids long. V shed 1 base, J shed 4 bases, and the junction held 5 bases outside the gene matches. Per germline, CDR1 LGHNT and CDR2 FRNRAP. For the CDR3, the DNA is TGTGCTAGTGGTTTGGGACAGGGGATAGCCACCGGGGAGCTGTTTTTT. This sequence encodes CASGLGQGIATGELFF.

This chain links TRBV5-1 with TRBJ2-6; D uncertain. Germline V CDR1 and CDR2: SGHRS, YFSETQ. The V end was cut by 5 bases, the J end by 0 bases, with 12 bases between. CDR3 length equals 16 residues. The CDR3 region has the DNA TGCGCCAGCAGGCCCAGGCGATCCTCTGGGGCCAACGTCCTGACTTTC. Its translation is CASRPRRSSGANVLTF.

This chain links TRBV5-1 with TRBJ2-6, with 8 bases that match TRBD2. Germline assignment: CDR1 SGHRS and CDR2 YFSETQ. CDR3 length: 17 residues. V lost 6 bases, J lost 3 bases, and 11 bases stayed unmatched. This CDR3 is CASTPPGGISGANVLTF. In nucleotides, the CDR3 is TGCGCCAGCACCCCCCCGGGGGGGATTAGTGGGGCCAACGTCCTGACTTTC.

This clone was seen a handful of times. The chain combines TRBV2 with TRBJ1-6, with 8 bases aligning to TRBD1. The germline V gene encodes CDR1 SNHLY and CDR2 FYNNEI. This CDR3 is built from 17 residues. Trimming cost V 8 bases and J 10 bases; bases outside gene matches: 19. Here the CDR3 reads CASGLSTETGVGSPLHF. Written as DNA, the CDR3 is TGTGCCAGCGGATTATCAACCGAGACAGGGGTCGGATCACCCCTCCACTTT. The full variable domain, rest sourced from reference TRBV2 and TRBJ1-6, is EPEVTQTPSHQVTQMGQEVILRCVPISNHLYFYWYRQILGQKVEFLVSFYNNEISEKSEIFDDQFSVERPDGSNFTLKIRSTKLEDSAMYFCASGLSTETGVGSPLHFGNGTRLTVT.

This clone was seen only a few times. The chain links TRBV6-2 or TRBV6-3 to TRBJ1-2; D not resolved. Between the trimmed V and J ends, which lost 5 bases and 8 bases, there was a span of 18 bases. Germline CDR1 and CDR2: MNHEY and SVGEGT. This CDR3 is 14 amino acids long. CDR3 loop: CASSPLAEAGGYTF. CDR3 nucleotide sequence: TGTGCCAGCAGTCCCCTGGCAGAGGCTGGGGGCTACACCTTC.

The chain is built from TRBV15 and TRBJ2-7; 8 bases fit TRBD2. The CDR3 is 16 residues long. Germline-derived CDR1 and CDR2 are LNHNV and YYDKDF (reference sequence). J lost 0 bases, V lost 3 bases, and 7 bases had no gene match. CDR3 bases: TGTGCCACCAGCAGGGGAGCGGGAGTTCACTCCTACGAGCAGTACTTC. It specifies CATSRGAGVHSYEQYF.

The genes are TRBV7-8 and TRBJ1-1, with D maybe TRBD1 (5 bases). Trimming cost V 5 bases and J 1 base, with 17 bases left between them. Germline-derived CDR1 and CDR2 are SGHVS and FQNEAQ. This CDR3 comprises 16 residues. The CDR3 DNA reads TGTGCCAGCAGCCCCGGGGGGTTTAGGGCGAACACTGAAGCTTTCTTT. It specifies CASSPGGFRANTEAFF.

This clone was observed a single time. The chain carries TRBV6-1 and TRBJ2-7; D ambiguous. The V gene's germline CDR1 is MNHNS and CDR2 SASEGT. This CDR3 region has 14 residues. Trimming pared 1 base from V and 3 bases from J, leaving 10 bases between. DNA of the CDR3: TGTGCCAGCAGTGAAGGGCCCAGTAACTACGAGCAGTACTTC. Protein: CASSEGPSNYEQYF.